The 10 T cell receptor beta chains given below trace back to one sample, sequenced in a study of blood T cell repertoires in COVID-19. Produced via immunoSEQ multiplex PCR; TCRdb's table is partial and in-frame only. The sample includes about 320,000 clones, about four fifths of them seen just once. The sequenced sample consisted of peripheral blood. These receptors came from a woman aged 45-59 years with acute or convalescent COVID-19.

The chain combines TRBV6-5 with TRBJ1-2; a possible D gene is TRBD1 (6 bases). Looked up from germline, CDR1 is MNHEY and CDR2 is SVGAGI. V gave up 6 bases and J gave up 1 base, with 15 bases separating them. This CDR3 spans 15 amino acids. The CDR3 reads CASRVTGPHNYGYTF. Written as DNA, the CDR3 is TGTGCCAGCAGGGTGACAGGCCCCCATAACTATGGCTACACCTTC.

Only one count was recorded for this clone. This sequence joins TRBV7-2 and TRBJ1-2; no definite D call. The CDR3 sequence is 12 residues long. V shed 1 base and J shed 8 bases, with 8 bases lying between them. Germline CDR1 and CDR2: SGHTA and FQGNSA. The CDR3 sequence is CASSLDGWGYTF. CDR3 nucleotides: TGTGCCAGCAGCTTAGATGGCTGGGGCTACACCTTC. Combining the CDR3 with reference TRBV7-2 and TRBJ1-2 gives the whole variable domain GAGVSQSPSNKVTEKGKDVELRCDPISGHTALYWYRQSLGQGLEFLIYFQGNSAPDKSGLPSDRFSAERTGGSVSTLTIQRTQQEDSAVYLCASSLDGWGYTFGSGTRLTVV.

Only a few counts were recorded for this clone. V is TRBV3-1 (or the pseudogene TRBV3-2) and J is TRBJ1-4; no clear D. With 2 bases removed from V and 3 bases from J, the gap between germline ends came to 7 bases. The CDR3 length is 14 residues. Germline CDR1 reads LGHDT; CDR2 reads YNNKEL (reference sequence). CDR3 region: CASSQPRANEKLFF. As DNA, the CDR3 is TGTGCCAGCAGCCAACCCCGGGCTAATGAAAAACTGTTTTTT.

V gene TRBV2 combines with J gene TRBJ2-7; D gene ambiguous. Per the germline V gene, CDR1 is SNHLY and CDR2 is FYNNEI. CDR3 size: 14 residues. Trimming pared 7 bases from V and 1 base from J, leaving 14 bases between. For the CDR3, the DNA is TGTGCCAGCAACCCAAACGAGGTTTCCTACGAGCAGTACGTC. It encodes CASNPNEVSYEQYV.

This rearrangement joins TRBV5-1 to TRBJ2-5; perhaps TRBD1 as D (5 bases). Germline CDR1 and CDR2: SGHRS and YFSETQ. Trimming pared 4 bases from V and 4 bases from J, leaving 14 bases between. This CDR3 is 14 amino acids long. The CDR3 loop reads CASSPFVGRETQYF. The DNA of the CDR3 is TGCGCCAGCAGCCCCTTCGTGGGGCGAGAGACCCAGTACTTC.

The chain has TRBV9 and TRBJ1-6; the D is unclear. Germline assignment: CDR1 SGDLS and CDR2 YYNGEE. V was cut by 0 bases and J by 9 bases, with 10 bases left in between. The CDR3 is 14 amino acids. The CDR3 sequence is CASSVAGFGSPLHF. CDR3 DNA sequence: TGTGCCAGCAGCGTAGCGGGGTTCGGTTCACCCCTCCACTTT.

In DNA form, the CDR3 reads TGTGCCAGCAGCCCTGGGGGGTTTACCTATGGCTACACCTTC. Translating it yields CASSPGGFTYGYTF. The chain is built from TRBV7-2 and TRBJ1-2, with D possibly TRBD1 on 5 matching bases. V was cut by 5 bases and J by 4 bases, with 14 bases left in between. In germline, CDR1 is SGHTA, CDR2 FQGNSA. This CDR3 spans 14 amino acids.

CDR3 sequence reads: CASTDSYNQPQHF. CDR3 nucleotides: TGTGCCAGCACCGACAGTTACAATCAGCCCCAGCATTTT. This rearrangement joins TRBV7-2 to TRBJ1-5; a possible D gene is TRBD1 (5 bases). Germline-derived CDR1 and CDR2 are SGHTA and FQGNSA. V lost 7 bases to trimming and J lost 3 bases, with 10 bases between them. There are 13 residues in the CDR3.

This clone showed up just a few times. This rearrangement joins TRBV3-1 (or the pseudogene TRBV3-2) to TRBJ1-1; D is unresolved. The CDR3 extends over 14 amino acids. Germline V gene data show CDR1 as LGHDT and CDR2 as YNNKEL (reference sequence). V was shortened by 5 bases and J by 1 base, with 11 bases between the two germline ends. The CDR3 region has the DNA TGTGCCAGCAGCGAGTACGCGAGGAACACTGAAGCTTTCTTT. This translates into CASSEYARNTEAFF.

The chain recombines TRBV7-2 with TRBJ2-3; tentatively, D is TRBD1 (5 bases). The ends were cut back, 2 bases at V and 4 bases at J, with 13 bases in the middle. The germline V gene encodes CDR1 SGHTA and CDR2 FQGNSA. This CDR3 spans 15 amino acids. The chain's CDR3 is CASSLRDSWADTQYF. The CDR3 DNA reads TGTGCCAGCAGCTTACGTGACAGTTGGGCAGATACGCAGTATTTT.